The clone carrying this T cell receptor (beta chain) was observed once. Its antigen is still unknown. The CDR3 is 14 residues long. V was clipped by 3 bases and J by 1 base, with 6 bases between them. Per germline, CDR1 LNHDA and CDR2 SQIVND (reference sequence). Method: immunoSEQ multiplex PCR; TCRdb's copy keeps in-frame clones and lacks some. The data contain approximately 2.3 million clones, 93% of them singletons. This entry comes from a study of shared clonotypes between healthy human individuals. Whole-study results and caveats: Shared clonotypes: 4.5% to 6% naive CD4, about 4% naive CD8, around 2.2% memory CD4, more than 0.3% memory CD8.

Source material: naive CD4+ T cells from PBMCs. The subset: CD45RA+ positively selected. The chain couples TRBV19 to TRBJ2-2; D is unresolved. The sequence was obtained from a man between 18 and 29 years old in good health. Some clones in this sample may be carry-over from other donors' samples. CDR3 in amino acids: CASSIIMNTGELFF. Written as DNA, the CDR3 is TGTGCCAGTAGTATTATCATGAACACCGGGGAGCTGTTTTTT. Supplemented by reference TRBV19 and TRBJ2-2, the full variable domain reads DGGITQSPKYLFRKEGQNVTLSCEQNLNHDAMYWYRQDPGQGLRLIYYSQIVNDFQKGDIAEGYSVSREKKESFPLTVTSAQKNPTAFYLCASSIIMNTGELFFGEGSRLTVL.